This TCR beta chain came from a study of T cells in Graves' hyperthyroidism and ophthalmopathy. Study-wide findings and caveats: Stable hyperthyroidism was separated from ophthalmopathy by a model based on 13 V-J features.

RNA transcripts were the template for amplifying TCR beta CDR3 regions. First-round RT-PCR with HTBI primers amplified the TCR CDR3 region. TCRdb re-called the multiplex PCR reads through MiXCR, storing one row per CDR3 protein. The sample consists of over 500,000 distinct CDR3 sequences, around 50% of them appearing once. J gave up 10 bases and V 3 bases, and 3 bases lay outside the gene matches. Germline V gene sequence: CDR1 DFQATT, CDR2 SNEGSKA (reference sequence). CDR3 length: 13 residues. About this clonotype: Its antigen is unknown.

Patients showing uncontrolled infection, other autoimmune disease, pregnancy or lactation were ineligible. This chain joins TRBV20-1 and TRBJ1-6; 10 bases are shared with TRBD1. This receptor was taken from an adult woman with Graves' disease, either hyperthyroidism or ophthalmopathy (not recorded which). Sample: peripheral blood or thyroid tissue (not recorded which). CDR3 loop: CSARGQGSSPLHF. As DNA, the CDR3 is TGCAGTGCTAGGGGACAGGGGAGCTCACCCCTCCACTTT.